Below, 6 T cell receptor beta chains from the same sample are listed, as sequenced in a study of T cell responses to AZD1222 COVID-19 vaccine. TCRdb's table, derived via immunoSEQ multiplex PCR, lists solely in-frame clones and lacks some. The data contain around 120,000 clones, about nine tenths of them singletons. The source material was peripheral blood, sampled on day 0 of AZD1222 vaccination. The receptors derive from an adult in good health.

The chain recombines TRBV6-2 or TRBV6-3 with TRBJ1-1, with D possibly TRBD1 on 5 matching bases. Germline-derived CDR1 and CDR2 are MNHEY and SVGEGT. The V end was cut by 3 bases, the J end by 11 bases, with 13 bases between. The CDR3 extends over 12 amino acids. CDR3 loop: CASSYAGTDAFF. For the CDR3, the DNA is TGTGCCAGCAGTTATGCAGGGACGGATGCTTTCTTT.

This clone has only one observation. The J gene is TRBJ2-7, the V gene TRBV4-3; 9 bases line up with TRBD2. CDR3 length: 18 amino acids. The V gene end was trimmed by 0 bases and the J gene end by 4 bases; junction bases not matched to a gene: 13. CDR1 is LGHNA, CDR2 YSLEER, per germline. CDR3 nucleotide sequence: TGCGCCAGCAGCCAAGACCGGAGCGGGGGGATTCTTCTTTACGAGCAGTACTTC. Translated, it gives CASSQDRSGGILLYEQYF.

This clone has just one count. The CDR3 here is CASSSFRGLNTEAFF. In nucleotides, the CDR3 is TGTGCCAGCAGTTCCTTCAGGGGGTTGAACACTGAAGCTTTCTTT. This chain connects TRBV6-2 or TRBV6-3 to TRBJ1-1, with 7 bases that match TRBD1. V dropped 4 bases and J dropped 0; count of bases not matched to a gene: 5. The CDR3 spans 15 residues. Germline-derived CDR1 and CDR2 are MNHEY and SVGEGT.

This clone has just one count. The V gene is TRBV4-3, the J gene TRBJ2-1, with TRBD2 identical over 13 bases. There are 18 residues in the CDR3. Germline lookup yields CDR1 LGHNA and CDR2 YSLEER. Trimming cost V 4 bases and J 0 bases; bases outside gene matches: 6. CDR3 in DNA: TGCGCCAGCAGCCCGGGGACTAGCGGGACCCCCTCCTACAATGAGCAGTTCTTC. The encoded protein is CASSPGTSGTPSYNEQFF.

The genes are TRBV6-5 and TRBJ1-5; a weak D match, TRBD1 (6 bases). Trimming cost V 0 bases and J 6 bases, with 15 bases left between them. Looked up from germline, CDR1 is MNHEY and CDR2 is SVGAGI. The CDR3 length is 16 residues. The CDR3 loop reads CASSYSSGGIGQPQHF. CDR3 nucleotide sequence: TGTGCCAGCAGTTACTCATCCGGGGGCATAGGTCAGCCCCAGCATTTT.

This chain joins TRBV7-9 and TRBJ1-5; D is unresolved. The CDR3 sequence is 14 residues long. Per the germline V gene, CDR1 is SEHNR and CDR2 is FQNEAQ (reference sequence). The V end was cut by 3 bases, the J end by 2 bases, with 8 bases between. The CDR3 reads CASSFSAGNQPQHF. The CDR3 DNA follows: TGTGCCAGCAGCTTCTCCGCAGGCAATCAGCCCCAGCATTTT.